Listed below are T cell receptor beta chains from one sample, sequenced in a study of blood T cell repertoires in COVID-19. TCRdb keeps only in-frame clones here, not all; method: immunoSEQ multiplex PCR. The table has roughly 30,000 clones, 87% seen once. What was sequenced was peripheral blood. The receptors stem from a human donor in a cohort sampled during active COVID-19. Both conserved end residues are part of each CDR3. The D gene is left open where the match is weak. The size field is filled for only some rows; it gives once, few, many or a size class.

j_gene	d_gene	abundance	v_gene	CDR3nt	CDR3aa
TRBJ2-7	TRBD1	NA	TRBV5-1	TGCGCCAGCAGCCTGAGCGGACAGGGGATCCGCGAGCAGTACTTC	CASSLSGQGIREQYF
TRBJ2-5	TRBD1	NA	TRBV19	TGTGCCAGTAGTATCGAGGGACAGCCCGGAGGTTGGGAGACCCAGTACTTC	CASSIEGQPGGWETQYF
TRBJ1-2	NA	once	TRBV6-5	TGTGCCAGCAGTTACTCCCAGACAGACTATGGCTACACCTTC	CASSYSQTDYGYTF
TRBJ2-5	TRBD1	NA	TRBV7-9	TGTGCCAGCAGCTCCGGACAGGGGGCCTTCCAAGAGACCCAGTACTTC	CASSSGQGAFQETQYF
TRBJ2-1	NA	NA	TRBV7-8	TGTGCCAGCAGCTTAGATCCCGTGGGGGGGCGTGTTGATGAGCAGTTCTTC	CASSLDPVGGRVDEQFF
TRBJ2-1	NA	NA	TRBV6-5	TGTGCCAGCAGTTACGCGGGTTACACTGAGCAGTTCTTC	CASSYAGYTEQFF
TRBJ2-4	TRBD1	NA	TRBV9	TGTGCCAGCAGCGTAGCCGGTTCAGGGGGCCAAAACATTCAGTACTTC	CASSVAGSGGQNIQYF
TRBJ1-2	NA	NA	TRBV19	TGTGCCAGTAGTATTGAGAGAGATCGGGGCTACACCTTC	CASSIERDRGYTF
TRBJ2-5	NA	NA	TRBV5-4	TGTGCCAGCAGCTTGGCTCAGAGAGGATCGGCCCAGTACTTC	CASSLAQRGSAQYF
TRBJ1-1	TRBD1	once	TRBV29-1	TGCAGCGTCACAGGGGGTTCGGTCACTGAAGCTTTCTTT	CSVTGGSVTEAFF
TRBJ1-6	TRBD1	NA	TRBV19	TGTGCCAGTATGTGGGGACAGGGAGGTTCACCCCTCCACTTT	CASMWGQGGSPLHF
TRBJ1-1	NA	NA	TRBV11-2	TGTGCCAGCAGCCTCGGGAGGGATTTCACTGAAGCTTTCTTT	CASSLGRDFTEAFF
TRBJ2-3	TRBD2	few	TRBV19	TGTGCCAGTAGCTATGCCGGGACTAGCGGGGGCACAGATACGCAGTATTTT	CASSYAGTSGGTDTQYF
TRBJ2-7	NA	NA	TRBV7-8	TGTGCCAGCAGGTTAGACTCAACAGGGTATCGCGAGCAGTACTTC	CASRLDSTGYREQYF
TRBJ2-2	TRBD2	NA	TRBV2	TGTGCCAGCAGGGGTAGCGGGAGCAGGACCGGGGAGCTGTTTTTT	CASRGSGSRTGELFF
TRBJ1-2	TRBD1	NA	TRBV19	TGTGCCAGTAGTAGGGGACAGCTATATGGCTACACCTTC	CASSRGQLYGYTF
TRBJ1-6	TRBD1	NA	TRBV30	TGTGCCTGGAGTACCCAAGGACAGGGAGGTTCACCCCTCCACTTT	CAWSTQGQGGSPLHF
TRBJ1-5	NA	NA	TRBV25-1	TGTGCCAGCAGTGAATATATACGCGGCGGGAAAAGTCAGCCCCAGCATTTT	CASSEYIRGGKSQPQHF
TRBJ2-2	NA	NA	TRBV6-1	TGTGCCAGCAGTGAAGCTACTAACCCGAACACCGGGGAGCTGTTTTTT	CASSEATNPNTGELFF
TRBJ2-1	TRBD2	NA	TRBV18	TGTGCCAGCTCACTAGGGCTAGCGGGGTACAATGAGCAGTTCTTC	CASSLGLAGYNEQFF
TRBJ2-7	NA	NA	TRBV11-2	TGTGCCAGCAGCTTTAGCCCTGGGTCCTACGAGCAGTACTTC	CASSFSPGSYEQYF
TRBJ1-4	TRBD1	NA	TRBV9	TGTGCCAGCAGCGTAGAAAAGGGGGCTGGTGAAAAACTGTTTTTT	CASSVEKGAGEKLFF
TRBJ1-1	TRBD1	NA	TRBV6-5	TGTGCCAGCAGTTATTCGACAGGGGTGAACACTGAAGCTTTCTTT	CASSYSTGVNTEAFF
TRBJ2-3	TRBD1	NA	TRBV6-5	TGTGCCAGCAGCCGGACAGGGGCATACACAGATACGCAGTATTTT	CASSRTGAYTDTQYF
TRBJ2-5	NA	NA	TRBV30	TGTGCCTGGAGGCTAGGACAAGGATACGGGACCCAGTACTTC	CAWRLGQGYGTQYF
TRBJ2-7	TRBD2	NA	TRBV19	TGTGCCAGTAGTATAGGCGGGGGATACTACGAGCAGTACTTC	CASSIGGGYYEQYF